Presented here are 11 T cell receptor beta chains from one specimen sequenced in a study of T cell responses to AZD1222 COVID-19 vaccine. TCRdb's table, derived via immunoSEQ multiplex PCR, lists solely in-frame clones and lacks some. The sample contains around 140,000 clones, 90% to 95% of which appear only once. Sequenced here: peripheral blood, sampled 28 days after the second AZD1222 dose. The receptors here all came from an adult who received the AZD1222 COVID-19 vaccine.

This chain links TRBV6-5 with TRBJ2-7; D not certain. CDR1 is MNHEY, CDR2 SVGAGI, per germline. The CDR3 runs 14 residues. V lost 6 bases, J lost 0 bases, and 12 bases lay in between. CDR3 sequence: CASRVNLNSYEQYF. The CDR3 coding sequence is TGTGCCAGCAGGGTAAATCTGAACTCCTACGAGCAGTACTTC.

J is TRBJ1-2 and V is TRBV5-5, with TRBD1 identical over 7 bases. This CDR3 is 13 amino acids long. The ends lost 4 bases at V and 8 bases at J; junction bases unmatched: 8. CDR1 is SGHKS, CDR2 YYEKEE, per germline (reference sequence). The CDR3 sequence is CASSRDRQEGYTF. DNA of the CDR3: TGTGCCAGCAGCCGGGACAGACAGGAAGGCTACACCTTC.

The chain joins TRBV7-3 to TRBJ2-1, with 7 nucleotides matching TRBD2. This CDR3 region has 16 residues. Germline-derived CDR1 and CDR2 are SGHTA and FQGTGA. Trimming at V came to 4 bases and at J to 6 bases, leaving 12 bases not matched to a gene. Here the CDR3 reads CASSSSGTTAFNEQFF. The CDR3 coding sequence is TGTGCCAGCAGCTCGTCCGGGACTACGGCTTTCAATGAGCAGTTCTTC. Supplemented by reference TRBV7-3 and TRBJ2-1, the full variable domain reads GAGVSQTPSNKVTEKGKYVELRCDPISGHTALYWYRQSLGQGPEFLIYFQGTGAADDSGLPNDRFFAVRPEGSVSTLKIQRTERGDSAVYLCASSSSGTTAFNEQFFGPGTRLTVL.

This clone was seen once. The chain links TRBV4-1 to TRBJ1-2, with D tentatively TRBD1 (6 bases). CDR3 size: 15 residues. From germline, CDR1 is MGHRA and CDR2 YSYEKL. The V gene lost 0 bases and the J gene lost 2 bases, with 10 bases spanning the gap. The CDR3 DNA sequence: TGCGCCAGCAGCCAAGATAGTGGACAGAACTATGGCTACACCTTC. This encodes CASSQDSGQNYGYTF.

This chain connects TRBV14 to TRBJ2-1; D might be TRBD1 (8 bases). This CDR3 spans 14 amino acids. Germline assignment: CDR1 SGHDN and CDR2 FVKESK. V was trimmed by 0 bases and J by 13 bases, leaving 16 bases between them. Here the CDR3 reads CASSQEGRDRLQFF. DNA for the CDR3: TGTGCCAGCAGCCAAGAAGGGAGGGACAGGCTTCAGTTCTTC.

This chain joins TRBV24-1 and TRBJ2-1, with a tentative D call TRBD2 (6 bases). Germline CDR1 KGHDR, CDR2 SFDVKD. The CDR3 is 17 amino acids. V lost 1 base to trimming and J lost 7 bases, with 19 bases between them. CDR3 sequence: CATSDFRSSGRGNEQFF. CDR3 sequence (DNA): TGTGCCACCAGTGATTTTCGGAGTAGCGGACGGGGGAATGAGCAGTTCTTC.

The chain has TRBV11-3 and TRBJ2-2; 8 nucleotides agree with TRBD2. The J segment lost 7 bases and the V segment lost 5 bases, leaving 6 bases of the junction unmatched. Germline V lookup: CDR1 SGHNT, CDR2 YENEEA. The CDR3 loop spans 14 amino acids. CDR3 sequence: CASSPGGIVGELFF. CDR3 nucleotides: TGTGCCAGCAGCCCGGGAGGGATCGTCGGGGAGCTGTTTTTT.

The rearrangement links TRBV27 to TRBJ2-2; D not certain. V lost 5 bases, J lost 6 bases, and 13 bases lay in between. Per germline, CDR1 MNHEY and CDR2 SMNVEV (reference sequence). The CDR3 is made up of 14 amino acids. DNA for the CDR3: TGTGCCAGCAGTCACGTCCAGCCCGCCGGGGAGCTGTTTTTT. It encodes CASSHVQPAGELFF.

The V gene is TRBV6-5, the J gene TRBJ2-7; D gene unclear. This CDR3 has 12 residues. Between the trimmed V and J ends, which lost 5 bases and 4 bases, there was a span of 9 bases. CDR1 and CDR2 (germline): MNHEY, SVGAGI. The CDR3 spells CASSHASYEQYF. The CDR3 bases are TGTGCCAGCAGTCATGCCTCATACGAGCAGTACTTC.

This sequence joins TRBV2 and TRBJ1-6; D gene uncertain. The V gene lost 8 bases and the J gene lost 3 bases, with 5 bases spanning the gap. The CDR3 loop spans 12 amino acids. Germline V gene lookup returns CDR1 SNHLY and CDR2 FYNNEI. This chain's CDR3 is CASEDYNSPLHF. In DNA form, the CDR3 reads TGTGCCAGCGAGGACTATAATTCACCCCTCCACTTT.

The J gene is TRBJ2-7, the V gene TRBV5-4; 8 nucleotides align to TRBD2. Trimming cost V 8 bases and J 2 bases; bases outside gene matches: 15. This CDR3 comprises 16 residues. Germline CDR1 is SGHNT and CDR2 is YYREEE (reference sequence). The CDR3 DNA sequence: TGTGCCAGGGGTATGGGGATAGCGGGACCAACCTACGAGCAGTACTTC. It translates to CARGMGIAGPTYEQYF. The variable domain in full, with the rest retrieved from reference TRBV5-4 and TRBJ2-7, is ETGVTQSPTHLIKTRGQQVTLRCSSQSGHNTVSWYQQALGQGPQFIFQYYREEENGRGNFPPRFSGLQFPNYSSELNVNALELDDSALYLCARGMGIAGPTYEQYFGPGTRLTVT.